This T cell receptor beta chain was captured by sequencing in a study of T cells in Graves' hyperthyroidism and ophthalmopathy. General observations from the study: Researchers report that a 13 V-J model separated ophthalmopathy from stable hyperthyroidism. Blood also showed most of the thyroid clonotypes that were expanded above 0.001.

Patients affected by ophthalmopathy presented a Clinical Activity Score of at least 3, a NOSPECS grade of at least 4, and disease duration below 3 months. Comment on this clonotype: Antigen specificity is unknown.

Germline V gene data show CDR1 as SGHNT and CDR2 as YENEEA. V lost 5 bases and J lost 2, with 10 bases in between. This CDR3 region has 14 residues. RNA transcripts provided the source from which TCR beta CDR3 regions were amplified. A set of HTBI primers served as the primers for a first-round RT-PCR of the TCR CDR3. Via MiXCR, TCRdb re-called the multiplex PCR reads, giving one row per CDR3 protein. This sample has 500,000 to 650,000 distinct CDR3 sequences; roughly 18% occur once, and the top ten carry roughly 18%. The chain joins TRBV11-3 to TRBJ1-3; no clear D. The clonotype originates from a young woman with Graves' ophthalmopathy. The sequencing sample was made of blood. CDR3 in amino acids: CASSPTGPGNTIYF. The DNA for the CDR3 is TGTGCCAGCAGCCCAACGGGCCCTGGAAACACCATATATTTT. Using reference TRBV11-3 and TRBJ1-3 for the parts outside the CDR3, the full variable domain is EAGVVQSPRYKIIEKKQPVAFWCNPISGHNTLYWYLQNLGQGPELLIRYENEEAVDDSQLPKDRFSAERLKGVDSTLKIQPAELGDSAVYLCASSPTGPGNTIYFGEGSWLTVV.